This T cell receptor beta chain comes out of a study of human T cells and chemical hapten exposure. Whole-study context: Across its approximately 25 weeks, the study gave patients weekly diphenylcyclopropenone doses to the scalp. Findings of the study overall: TCRs above 1 in 1000 frequency stayed constant with DPC sensitization. Because they had alopecia, donors may respond immunologically unlike healthy people.

CDR1 is SGDLS and CDR2 is YYNGEE in the germline V gene. V was clipped by 5 bases and J by 5 bases, with 14 bases between them. The CDR3 contains 13 residues. This clonotype was picked up many times. Its antigen is not known. Individual cDNA molecules each carried unique molecular identifiers attached by the library. TCRdb re-called the RACE reads through MiXCR, storing one row per CDR3 protein. The profile covers roughly 380,000 distinct CDR3 sequences, with approximately 4.4% appearing a single time and approximately 2.3% taken by the ten largest. Time point denoted: patch test 1, 2 weeks after DPC sensitization. The treatment was: therapeutic diphenylcyclopropenone sensitization with weekly scalp DPC.

The V call is TRBV9, the J call TRBJ2-7; perhaps TRBD1 as D (5 bases). The input for sequencing was whole blood, taken in connection with sensitization to the hapten diphenylcyclopropenone (DPC). The sequence came from a woman between 45 and 60 years old with alopecia areata. Some clones in this sample may be carry-over from other donors' samples. Written as DNA, the CDR3 is TGTGCCAGCAGTGGGCAGGGCGGTCACGAGCAGTACTTC. Encoded protein: CASSGQGGHEQYF.